The next 13 T cell receptor beta chains were all read from a single sample in a study of early T cells in non-severe SARS-CoV-2 infection. From the 5' RACE reads, TCRdb called clonotypes with MiXCR, one entry per CDR3 protein. The repertoire consists of 60,000 or so distinct CDR3 sequences, with roughly 12% occurring once and the leading ten covering over 1.2%. Sequencing was performed on whole blood, taken at baseline. These receptor sequences come from an adult who was a healthcare worker with PCR-confirmed SARS-CoV-2 infection or an uninfected control (not recorded which).

The rearrangement uses TRBV7-9 and TRBJ1-1; D is unclear. Germline V gene lookup returns CDR1 SEHNR and CDR2 FQNEAQ (reference sequence). Trimming took off 5 bases at V and 5 bases at J, with 12 bases between the two ends. CDR3 length: 13 amino acids. CDR3 bases: TGTGCCAGCAGCCTCGGCCTCGGGACTGAAGCTTTCTTT. This sequence encodes CASSLGLGTEAFF.

The table lists this clonotype with many counts. The chain uses TRBV29-1 and TRBJ1-1; 12 bases match TRBD1. Germline CDR1 and CDR2: SQVTM and ANQGSEA. V gave up 7 bases and J gave up 5 bases; unmatched junction bases: 11. This CDR3 contains 15 residues. CDR3 protein: CSAQSGTGGSTEAFF. The CDR3 nucleotides are TGCAGCGCCCAATCGGGGACAGGGGGCTCGACTGAAGCTTTCTTT.

Ten or more counts support this clonotype. The genes are TRBV2 and TRBJ2-7; D may match TRBD1 or TRBD2 (6 bases each). Trimming removed 10 bases from V and 2 bases from J, with 18 bases in between. Germline-derived CDR1 and CDR2 are SNHLY and FYNNEI. The CDR3 is made up of 14 amino acids. The CDR3 DNA reads TGTGCCACCACGGGGGCAGGCCAGACCTACGAGCAGTACTTC. Amino acids: CATTGAGQTYEQYF.

The chain recombines TRBV27 with TRBJ2-7; tentatively, D is TRBD1 (5 bases). The CDR3 sequence is 14 residues long. V lost 0 bases to trimming and J lost 3 bases, with 9 bases between them. CDR1 is MNHEY and CDR2 is SMNVEV in the germline V gene (reference sequence). The CDR3 coding sequence is TGTGCCAGCAGTTTATCGGCAGGGCACTACGAGCAGTACTTC. As protein: CASSLSAGHYEQYF.

The chain is built from TRBV28 and TRBJ2-7, with TRBD1 matching over 7 bases. The CDR3 covers 14 residues. Trimming at V came to 6 bases and at J to 3 bases, leaving 8 bases not matched to a gene. Germline V gene lookup returns CDR1 MDHEN and CDR2 SYDVKM. As DNA, the CDR3 is TGTGCCAGCAGCATAGGGGGCGCCAGCTACGAGCAGTACTTC. Its translation: CASSIGGASYEQYF.

V and J are TRBV12-3 or TRBV12-4 and TRBJ2-1, with D maybe TRBD1 (6 bases). CDR3 size: 15 residues. Deletions cut 1 base from V and 2 bases from J, with 9 bases between. The CDR3 sequence: CASSLGQGTYNEQFF. DNA of the CDR3: TGTGCCAGCAGTTTAGGTCAGGGGACCTACAATGAGCAGTTCTTC.

The table lists this clonotype with a few counts. The chain couples TRBV12-3 or TRBV12-4 to TRBJ2-1; D not resolved. V was pared by 6 bases and J by 5 bases, with 2 bases between. The length of the CDR3 is 10 residues. The CDR3 region is CASRHNEQFF. DNA of the CDR3: TGTGCCAGCAGGCACAATGAGCAGTTCTTC.

This clonotype was seen many times. The chain couples TRBV7-9 to TRBJ1-2, with 7 bases fitting TRBD1. V trimming: 9 bases; J trimming: 4 bases; junction bases outside the gene matches: 11. This CDR3 is built from 14 residues. Looked up from germline, CDR1 is SEHNR and CDR2 is FQNEAQ (reference sequence). DNA of the CDR3: TGTGCCAGTACCGGGACAGTAAGACTCTATGGCTACACCTTC. This sequence encodes CASTGTVRLYGYTF.

V gene TRBV30 combines with J gene TRBJ1-1; D uncertain. V lost 0 bases, J lost 5 bases, and 10 bases lay in between. The CDR3 spans 13 residues. CDR1 and CDR2 from the germline V gene are GTSNPN and SVGIG (reference sequence). CDR3 sequence (DNA): TGTGCCTGGAGTGTAGGTATGGAGACTGAAGCTTTCTTT. It codes for CAWSVGMETEAFF.

V usage is TRBV12-3 or TRBV12-4 and J usage is TRBJ2-1, with D perhaps matching TRBD1 or TRBD2 (5 bases each). The CDR3 totals 15 residues. V shed 6 bases and J shed 0 bases, with 12 bases lying between them. CDR3 in DNA: TGTGCCAGCAGCCCAGGGACGAGCTCCTACAATGAGCAGTTCTTC. Its translation is CASSPGTSSYNEQFF.

This clonotype has a count of ten or more. This chain connects TRBV2 to TRBJ1-1; D is unclear. The CDR3 runs to 11 residues. Trimming shortened V by 5 bases and J by 11 bases, and 12 bases separated the two germline ends. CDR1 is SNHLY, CDR2 FYNNEI, per germline. DNA for the CDR3: TGTGCCAGCAGTAGGACGGTGGGGGCTTTCTTT. Translation: CASSRTVGAFF.

This chain uses TRBV9 with TRBJ2-3, with 7 bases fitting TRBD2. The CDR3 is 13 residues long. Per the germline V gene, CDR1 is SGDLS and CDR2 is YYNGEE. Trimming took 6 bases from V and 8 from J; bases not matched to a gene: 9. Here the CDR3 DNA reads TGTGCCAGCAATCCTAGCGGTGCTGGTACGCAGTATTTT. Amino acids: CASNPSGAGTQYF.

V gene TRBV29-1 combines with J gene TRBJ2-1, with D possibly being TRBD1 or TRBD2 (5 bases each). Trimming shortened V by 6 bases and J by 0 bases, and 18 bases separated the two germline ends. Germline lookup yields CDR1 SQVTM and CDR2 ANQGSEA. This CDR3 is 16 amino acids long. Written as DNA, the CDR3 is TGCAGCGTCCACGAAGCCGGGACGGACTCCTACAATGAGCAGTTCTTC. As protein: CSVHEAGTDSYNEQFF.